The clone carrying this T cell receptor (beta chain) was detected only a few times. As the CDR3 is not closed by the conserved phenylalanine or tryptophan, this likely results from a read error. The primer mix had 60 Vbeta and 13 Jbeta primers. Method: immunoSEQ multiplex PCR; TCRdb's copy keeps in-frame clones and lacks some. Of around 150,000 clones listed, 75% to 80% were seen once; the top ten hold 0.5% to 0.85%. With 3 bases removed from V and 5 bases from J, the gap between germline ends came to 14 bases. Germline V gene lookup returns CDR1 SGHTS and CDR2 YDEGEE. This CDR3 contains 14 residues. The data were taken from a study of cytomegalovirus exposure and HLA in healthy donors.

Input material: PBMCs. The sequence derives from a male donor in good health and CMV-seronegative. The chain carries TRBV5-8 and TRBJ1-1; possibly TRBD1 for D (5 bases). The CDR3 sequence: CASSWGGSGTEAFL. CDR3 in DNA: TGTGCCAGCAGCTGGGGGGGTTCGGGTACTGAAGCTTTCCTT.